This T cell receptor (beta chain) was identified in a study of breast tumors, draining lymph nodes, adjacent tissues. The study's findings and limits: Tumor TCR diversity was below lymph nodes but above nontumor tissue.

V gave up 4 bases and J gave up 1 base, with 12 bases separating them. In germline, CDR1 is MDHEN, CDR2 SYDVKM. The CDR3 is 15 residues long. TCRdb fed the multiplex PCR reads into MiXCR, producing one record per CDR3 protein. The sample has around 25,000 distinct CDR3 sequences; about 24% are singletons. This clonotype was counted a few times. Its specificity is not known. This clonotype originated in a female donor with breast cancer. Some clones in this sample may be carry-over from other donors' samples. This chain uses TRBV28 with TRBJ2-3; no definite D call. The specimen was breast tumor tissue. The DNA for the CDR3 is TGTGCCAGCAGTTCCCATTCTCTGCGCACAGATACGCAGTATTTT. This codes for CASSSHSLRTDTQYF. The variable domain in full, completed from reference TRBV28 and TRBJ2-3, reads DVKVTQSSRYLVKRTGEKVFLECVQDMDHENMFWYRQDPGLGLRLIYFSYDVKMKEKGDIPEGYSVSREKKERFSLILESASTNQTSMYLCASSSHSLRTDTQYFGPGTRLTVL.